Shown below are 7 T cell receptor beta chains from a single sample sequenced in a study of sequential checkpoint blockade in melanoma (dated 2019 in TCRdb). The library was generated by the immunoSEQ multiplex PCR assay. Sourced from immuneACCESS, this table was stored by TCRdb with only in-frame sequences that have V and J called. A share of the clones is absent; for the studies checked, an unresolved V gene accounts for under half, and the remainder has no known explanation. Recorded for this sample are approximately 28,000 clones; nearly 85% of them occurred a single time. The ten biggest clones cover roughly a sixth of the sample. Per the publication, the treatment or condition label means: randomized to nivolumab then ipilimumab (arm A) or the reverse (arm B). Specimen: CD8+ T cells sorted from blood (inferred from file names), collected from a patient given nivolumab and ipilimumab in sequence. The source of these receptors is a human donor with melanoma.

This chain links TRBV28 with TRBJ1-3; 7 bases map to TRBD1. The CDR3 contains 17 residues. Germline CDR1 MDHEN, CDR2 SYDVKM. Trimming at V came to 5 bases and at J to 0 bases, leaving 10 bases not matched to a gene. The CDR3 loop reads CASSRGGGRDSGNTIYF. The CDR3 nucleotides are TGTGCCAGCAGTCGAGGAGGGGGCCGGGACTCTGGAAACACCATATATTTT.

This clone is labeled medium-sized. The CDR3 sequence is CATSRDGNTGTGVRPLFF. For the CDR3, the DNA is TGTGCCACCAGCAGAGATGGCAATACCGGGACAGGGGTCCGCCCGCTATTCTTC. The gene calls are TRBV15 and TRBJ2-1; TRBD1 aligns across 10 bases. V was clipped by 0 bases and J by 16 bases; unmatched bases: 21. The CDR3 consists of 18 residues. Germline CDR1 LNHNV, CDR2 YYDKDF (reference sequence).

CDR3 sequence: CASSLGSAGKNTEAFF. CDR3 in DNA: TGTGCCAGCAGCTTAGGGTCGGCGGGTAAAAACACTGAAGCTTTCTTT. V and J are TRBV7-6 and TRBJ1-1; D call uncertain. The CDR3 has 16 residues. V was shortened by 1 base and J by 2 bases, with 14 bases between the two germline ends. Germline assignment: CDR1 SGHVS and CDR2 FNYEAQ.

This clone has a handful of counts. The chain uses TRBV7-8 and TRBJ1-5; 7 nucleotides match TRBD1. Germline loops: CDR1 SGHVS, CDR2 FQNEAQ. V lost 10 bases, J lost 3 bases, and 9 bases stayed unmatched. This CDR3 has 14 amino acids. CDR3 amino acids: CATATGLNNQPQHF. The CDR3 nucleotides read TGTGCCACCGCGACAGGGTTAAACAATCAGCCCCAGCATTTT.

CDR3 sequence reads: CASSLGGREQFF. The CDR3 DNA sequence: TGTGCCAGCAGCTTAGGGGGGAGGGAGCAGTTCTTC. The chain recombines TRBV7-2 with TRBJ2-1, with D possibly TRBD2 on 6 matching bases. The CDR3 consists of 12 residues. CDR1 is SGHTA, CDR2 FQGNSA, per germline. Trimming shortened V by 1 base and J by 10 bases, and 8 bases separated the two germline ends.

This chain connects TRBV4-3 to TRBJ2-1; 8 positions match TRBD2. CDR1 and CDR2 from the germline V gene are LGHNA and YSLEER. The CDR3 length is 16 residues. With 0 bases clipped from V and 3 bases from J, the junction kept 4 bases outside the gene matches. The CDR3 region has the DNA TGCGCCAGCAGCCAAGATTCCGGGAGGGGCTACAATGAGCAGTTCTTC. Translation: CASSQDSGRGYNEQFF.

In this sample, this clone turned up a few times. The CDR3 protein is CASSHLSGTDFFNYGYTF. Written as DNA, the CDR3 is TGTGCCAGCAGCCACTTATCCGGGACAGATTTCTTTAACTATGGCTACACCTTC. This sequence joins TRBV4-2 and TRBJ1-2; 7 nucleotides agree with TRBD1. Germline assignment: CDR1 LGHNA and CDR2 YNFKEQ. The CDR3 totals 18 residues. Trimming at V came to 3 bases and at J to 1 base, leaving 14 bases not matched to a gene.